A single sample is the source of the 21 T cell receptor beta chains below, sequenced in a study of T cell responses to AZD1222 COVID-19 vaccine. Some clones are missing from TCRdb's copy, which holds only in-frame ones; the method was immunoSEQ multiplex PCR. The table shows about 47,000 clones, with just under 80% occurring only once. Sequenced material: peripheral blood, taken 28 days after the second dose of the MenACWY control vaccine. Every receptor here comes from an adult who received the MenACWY meningococcal vaccine as a control.

This chain uses TRBV29-1 with TRBJ2-4; perhaps TRBD2 as D (6 bases). This CDR3 is 14 amino acids long. Germline V gene data show CDR1 as SQVTM and CDR2 as ANQGSEA. The V end lost 5 bases, the J end lost 0 bases, and 11 bases lay between the germline ends. The CDR3 protein is CSVRTTLAKNIQYF. CDR3 in DNA: TGCAGCGTTCGGACTACCCTAGCCAAAAACATTCAGTACTTC.

The V call is TRBV30, the J call TRBJ2-1; 11 bases align to TRBD1. The V and J ends lost 8 bases and 7 bases, in that order; junction bases with no gene match: 1. The CDR3 covers 11 residues. Germline V gives CDR1 GTSNPN, CDR2 SVGIG (reference sequence). The CDR3 loop reads CAGTGGNEQFF. The CDR3 coding sequence is TGTGCCGGGACAGGGGGGAATGAGCAGTTCTTC.

J is TRBJ2-7 and V is TRBV20-1; D remains unclear. Per the germline V gene, CDR1 is DFQATT and CDR2 is SNEGSKA (reference sequence). CDR3 length equals 13 residues. V lost 3 bases to trimming and J lost 2 bases, with 11 bases between them. In nucleotides, the CDR3 is TGCAGTGCTAGTAGTCGGATTACCTACGAGCAGTACTTC. Translated, it gives CSASSRITYEQYF.

This clone was counted between two and nine times. J is TRBJ1-6 and V is TRBV14; D unclear. Looked up from germline, CDR1 is SGHDN and CDR2 is FVKESK. The CDR3 is 17 amino acids. Trimming removed 2 bases from V and 7 bases from J, with 18 bases in between. The CDR3 DNA sequence: TGTGCCAGCAGCCAACGGAACGGCCCCATTGGGAATTCACCCCTCCACTTT. As protein: CASSQRNGPIGNSPLHF.

Only one count was recorded for this clone. The chain recombines TRBV5-1 with TRBJ2-2; D unclear. This CDR3 spans 14 amino acids. Germline-derived CDR1 and CDR2 are SGHRS and YFSETQ. V shed 0 bases and J shed 4 bases, with 7 bases lying between them. The CDR3 here is CASSLVAGTGELFF. DNA of the CDR3: TGCGCCAGCAGCTTGGTAGCAGGCACCGGGGAGCTGTTTTTT.

This chain connects TRBV5-1 to TRBJ2-1; D is possibly TRBD2 (6 bases). CDR3 size: 16 residues. Germline V gene lookup returns CDR1 SGHRS and CDR2 YFSETQ. The ends were cut back, 0 bases at V and 7 bases at J, with 17 bases in the middle. The CDR3 DNA reads as TGCGCCAGCAGCTTGGCCGGGACTCGCCCGAGGAATGAGCAGTTCTTC. Its translation: CASSLAGTRPRNEQFF.

The chain joins TRBV3-1 (or the pseudogene TRBV3-2) to TRBJ1-2; D possibly corresponds to TRBD1 (5 bases). CDR1 and CDR2 (germline): LGHDT, YNNKEL (reference sequence). CDR3 length: 16 amino acids. V was pared by 3 bases and J by 0 bases, with 14 bases between. The CDR3 reads CASSQRAGNTNYGYTF. The CDR3 bases are TGTGCCAGCAGCCAGCGCGCAGGGAATACTAACTATGGCTACACCTTC.

This chain links TRBV7-8 with TRBJ2-2; 12 bases are shared with TRBD1. The CDR3 spans 16 residues. Germline loops: CDR1 SGHVS, CDR2 FQNEAQ. The ends lost 5 bases at V and 7 bases at J; junction bases unmatched: 8. This chain's CDR3 is CASSRTGTGGHGELFF. Written as DNA, the CDR3 is TGTGCCAGCAGCCGTACCGGGACAGGGGGCCACGGGGAGCTGTTTTTT.

The chain uses TRBV3-1 (or the pseudogene TRBV3-2) and TRBJ1-1; 7 nucleotides align to TRBD1. Germline CDR1 LGHDT, CDR2 YNNKEL (reference sequence). This CDR3 has 14 residues. The trim removed 4 bases at V and 2 bases at J, leaving 4 bases unmatched. The CDR3 loop is CASSRQGVNTEAFF. The CDR3 region has the DNA TGTGCCAGCAGCCGGCAGGGGGTTAACACTGAAGCTTTCTTT.

This chain connects TRBV30 to TRBJ1-3; 7 nucleotides agree with TRBD1. The V segment lost 1 base and the J segment 8 bases; nucleotides outside the gene matches: 17. The CDR3 runs 17 residues. The V gene's germline CDR1 is GTSNPN and CDR2 SVGIG (reference sequence). The DNA for the CDR3 is TGTGCCTGGAGTGCCCCGGAGGGACCCAGGGGGACTTACACCATATATTTT. Residues: CAWSAPEGPRGTYTIYF.

The chain links TRBV9 to TRBJ2-3; D uncertain. Germline-derived CDR1 and CDR2 are SGDLS and YYNGEE. Deletions cut 0 bases from V and 7 bases from J, with 6 bases between. The CDR3 sequence is 12 residues long. The CDR3 coding sequence is TGTGCCAGCAGCGTAGAAAGTAATACGCAGTATTTT. Protein product: CASSVESNTQYF.

The chain has TRBV11-2 and TRBJ1-1; 8 nucleotides line up with TRBD1. The CDR3 spans 15 residues. V gave up 5 bases and J gave up 7 bases; unmatched junction bases: 12. Germline V CDR1 and CDR2: SGHAT, FQNNGV. The CDR3 loop is CASSRRTQGAIEAFF. The CDR3 region has the DNA TGTGCCAGCAGCCGACGGACCCAGGGGGCGATTGAAGCTTTCTTT.

J is TRBJ2-3 and V is TRBV27; possible D gene TRBD2, 7 bases. With 4 bases removed from V and 8 bases from J, the gap between germline ends came to 13 bases. This CDR3 spans 13 amino acids. The germline gives CDR1 MNHEY, CDR2 SMNVEV (reference sequence). In DNA, the CDR3 is TGTGCCAGCAGTTGGGGGGGCGAGGTTACGCAGTATTTT. Protein sequence: CASSWGGEVTQYF.

This chain connects TRBV5-5 to TRBJ2-7, with 7 bases aligning to TRBD1. The V and J ends lost 4 bases and 3 bases, in that order; junction bases with no gene match: 13. CDR1 SGHKS and CDR2 YYEKEE come from the germline V gene (reference sequence). This CDR3 spans 16 amino acids. CDR3 coding DNA: TGTGCCAGCAGCCCAACTCCGGGGACAGTCCTCTACGAGCAGTACGTC. The encoded protein is CASSPTPGTVLYEQYV.

The rearrangement joins TRBV7-9 to TRBJ1-6; D possibly corresponds to TRBD1 (6 bases). V was pared by 5 bases and J by 9 bases, with 11 bases between. Germline V gene data show CDR1 as SEHNR and CDR2 as FQNEAQ (reference sequence). The CDR3 loop spans 13 amino acids. The CDR3 spells CASSRTVSSPLHF. Here the CDR3 DNA reads TGTGCCAGCAGCCGGACAGTGAGTTCACCCCTCCACTTT.

The table lists this clone with a few counts. The same CDR3 is also encoded by other DNA sequences in this sample. The chain is built from TRBV9 and TRBJ1-1; D uncertain. Looked up from germline, CDR1 is SGDLS and CDR2 is YYNGEE. This CDR3 is built from 13 residues. V was shortened by 0 bases and J by 0 bases, with 3 bases between the two germline ends. The CDR3 protein is CASSVAVNTEAFF. In DNA form, the CDR3 reads TGTGCCAGCAGCGTAGCCGTGAACACTGAAGCTTTCTTT.

This clone was found a few times. The chain recombines TRBV11-2 with TRBJ2-3, with a weak D call TRBD2 (5 bases). The CDR3 totals 17 residues. V shed 5 bases and J shed 1 base, with 19 bases lying between them. Germline loops: CDR1 SGHAT, CDR2 FQNNGV. The CDR3 here is CASSLRGFIHRTDTQYF. The DNA of the CDR3 is TGTGCCAGCAGCCTCCGAGGGTTTATCCATCGCACAGATACGCAGTATTTT. Looking up the rest from reference TRBV11-2 and TRBJ2-3 gives the full variable domain: EAGVAQSPRYKIIEKRQSVAFWCNPISGHATLYWYQQILGQGPKLLIQFQNNGVVDDSQLPKDRFSAERLKGVDSTLKIQPAKLEDSAVYLCASSLRGFIHRTDTQYFGPGTRLTVL.

The CDR3 DNA is TGTGCCAGTAGTACGGAGACAGGGTCTAATGAAAAACTGTTTTTT. Translated, it gives CASSTETGSNEKLFF. The gene calls are TRBV19 and TRBJ1-4; 7 bases fit TRBD1. V shed 4 bases, J shed 3 bases, and the junction held 5 bases outside the gene matches. The CDR3 runs 15 residues. Per germline, CDR1 LNHDA and CDR2 SQIVND (reference sequence).

The rearrangement uses TRBV29-1 and TRBJ1-2, with 8 bases fitting TRBD1. Looked up from germline, CDR1 is SQVTM and CDR2 is ANQGSEA. With 6 bases clipped from V and 4 bases from J, the junction kept 7 bases outside the gene matches. This CDR3 contains 13 residues. CDR3 sequence reads: CSVEDRAIYGYTF. Written as DNA, the CDR3 is TGCAGCGTCGAGGACAGGGCAATCTATGGCTACACCTTC.

The V gene is TRBV28, the J gene TRBJ1-1, with D possibly TRBD1 on 5 matching bases. This CDR3 is 17 amino acids long. The germline V gene has CDR1 MDHEN and CDR2 SYDVKM. The ends were cut back, 3 bases at V and 2 bases at J, with 19 bases in the middle. The chain's CDR3 is CASSFLLAGRENTEAFF. The CDR3 DNA follows: TGTGCCAGCAGTTTCCTCCTGGCGGGCAGGGAAAACACTGAAGCTTTCTTT.

CDR3 protein: CASTTGALNTEAFF. CDR3 DNA: TGTGCCTCTACGACGGGGGCTTTGAACACTGAAGCTTTCTTT. The genes are TRBV30 and TRBJ1-1; weak D call: TRBD1 (6 bases). This CDR3 has 14 residues. V lost 7 bases, J lost 0 bases, and 15 bases lay in between. Germline V gene lookup returns CDR1 GTSNPN and CDR2 SVGIG (reference sequence).